This passage covers 2 T cell receptor beta chains from one sample sequenced in a study of Graves' ophthalmopathy and Graves' hyperthyroidism. For repertoire sequencing, the TCR beta CDR3 regions were amplified from RNA transcripts. RT-PCR was first run with HTBI primers, then multiplex PCR in a second round. Each CDR3 protein is one row after TCRdb ran MiXCR on the multiplex PCR reads. There are about 400,000 distinct CDR3 sequences in the sample; 15% to 20% occur only once, and roughly 1.5% lies in the top ten. Source material: peripheral blood. These receptors all stem from a woman between 18 and 30 years old with Graves' ophthalmopathy.

This clonotype showed up many times. The V and J genes are TRBV6-2 or TRBV6-3 and TRBJ2-7; no definite D call. The length of the CDR3 is 15 residues. Per germline, CDR1 MNHEY and CDR2 SVGEGT. V gave up 2 bases and J gave up 3 bases, with 14 bases separating them. As DNA, the CDR3 is TGTGCCAGCAGTTACGAGTTAGGCAGAGGCTACGAGCAGTACTTC. It yields the protein CASSYELGRGYEQYF.

This clonotype was found a few times. The rearrangement links TRBV30 to TRBJ1-3, with 8 bases that match TRBD1. The CDR3 length is 14 residues. CDR1 and CDR2 (germline): GTSNPN, SVGIG (reference sequence). The V and J ends lost 4 bases and 3 bases, in that order; junction bases with no gene match: 5. The CDR3 sequence is CAWMTDRVGNTIYF. The CDR3 DNA is TGTGCCTGGATGACGGACAGGGTTGGAAACACCATATATTTT.